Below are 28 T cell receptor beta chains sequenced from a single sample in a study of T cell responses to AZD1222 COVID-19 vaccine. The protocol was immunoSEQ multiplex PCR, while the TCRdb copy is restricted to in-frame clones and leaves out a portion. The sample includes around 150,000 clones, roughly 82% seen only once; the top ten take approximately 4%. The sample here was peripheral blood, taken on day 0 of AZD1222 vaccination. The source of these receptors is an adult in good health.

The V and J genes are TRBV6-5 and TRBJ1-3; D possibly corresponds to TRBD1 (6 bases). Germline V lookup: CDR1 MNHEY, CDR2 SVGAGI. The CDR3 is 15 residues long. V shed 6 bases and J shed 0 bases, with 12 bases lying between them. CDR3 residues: CASRYRGDSGNTIYF. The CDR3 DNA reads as TGTGCCAGCAGATATAGGGGGGACTCTGGAAACACCATATATTTT.

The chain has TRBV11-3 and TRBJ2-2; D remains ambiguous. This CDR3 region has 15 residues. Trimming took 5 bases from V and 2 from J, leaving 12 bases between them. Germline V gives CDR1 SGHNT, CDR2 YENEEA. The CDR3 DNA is TGTGCCAGCAGCCCAAGGGTTGGTAACACCGGGGAGCTGTTTTTT. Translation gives CASSPRVGNTGELFF.

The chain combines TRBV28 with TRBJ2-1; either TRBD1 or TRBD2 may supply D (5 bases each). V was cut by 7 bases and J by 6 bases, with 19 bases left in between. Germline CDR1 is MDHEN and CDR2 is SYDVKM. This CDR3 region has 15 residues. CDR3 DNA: TGTGCCAGCATCCAGGGACCACCTCGGCCCAATGAGCAGTTCTTC. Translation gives CASIQGPPRPNEQFF.

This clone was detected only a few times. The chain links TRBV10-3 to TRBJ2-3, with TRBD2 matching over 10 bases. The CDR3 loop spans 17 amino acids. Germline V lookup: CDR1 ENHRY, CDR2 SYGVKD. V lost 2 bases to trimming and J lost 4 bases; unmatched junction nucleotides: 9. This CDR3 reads CAISEPDSGGTPDTQYF. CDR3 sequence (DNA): TGTGCCATCAGTGAGCCCGATAGCGGGGGGACCCCAGATACGCAGTATTTT.

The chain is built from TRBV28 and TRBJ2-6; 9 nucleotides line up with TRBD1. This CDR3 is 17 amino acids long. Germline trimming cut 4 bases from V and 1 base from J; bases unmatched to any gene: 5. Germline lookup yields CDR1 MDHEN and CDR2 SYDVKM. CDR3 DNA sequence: TGTGCCAGCAGTTCCACCGGACAGGGGTCTGGGGCCAACGTCCTGACTTTC. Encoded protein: CASSSTGQGSGANVLTF. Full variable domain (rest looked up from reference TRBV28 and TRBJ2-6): DVKVTQSSRYLVKRTGEKVFLECVQDMDHENMFWYRQDPGLGLRLIYFSYDVKMKEKGDIPEGYSVSREKKERFSLILESASTNQTSMYLCASSSTGQGSGANVLTFGAGSRLTVL.

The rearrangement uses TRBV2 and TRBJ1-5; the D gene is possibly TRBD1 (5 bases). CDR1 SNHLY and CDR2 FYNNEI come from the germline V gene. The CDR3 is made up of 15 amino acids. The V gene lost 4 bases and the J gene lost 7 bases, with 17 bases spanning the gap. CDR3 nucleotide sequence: TGTGCCAGCAGTGGGGGCCGGGGGTTCGACCAGCCCCAGCATTTT. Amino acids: CASSGGRGFDQPQHF.

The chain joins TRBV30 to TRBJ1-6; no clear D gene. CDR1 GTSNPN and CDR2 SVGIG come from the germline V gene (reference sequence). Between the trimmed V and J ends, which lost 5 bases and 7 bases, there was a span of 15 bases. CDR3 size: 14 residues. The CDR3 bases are TGTGCCTGGCAGAACACTCGGTCCAATTCACCCCTCCACTTT. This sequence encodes CAWQNTRSNSPLHF.

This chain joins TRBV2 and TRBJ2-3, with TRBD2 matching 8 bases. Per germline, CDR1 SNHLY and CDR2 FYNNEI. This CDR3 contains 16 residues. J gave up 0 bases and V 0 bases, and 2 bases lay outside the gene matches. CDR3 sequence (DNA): TGTGCCAGCAGTGAAGCGAGACTAGCGAGCACAGATACGCAGTATTTT. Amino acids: CASSEARLASTDTQYF.

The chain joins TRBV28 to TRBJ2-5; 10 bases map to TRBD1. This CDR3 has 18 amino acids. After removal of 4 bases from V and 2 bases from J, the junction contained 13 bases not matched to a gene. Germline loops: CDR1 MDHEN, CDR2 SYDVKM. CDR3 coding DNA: TGTGCCAGCAGTTACCTAGAGGGGACAGGGGAGGAACAAGAGACCCAGTACTTC. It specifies CASSYLEGTGEEQETQYF.

The DNA of the CDR3 is TGTGCCAGCAGTTTGAGGGGAGGACACGCCTACGAGCAGTACTTC. Its translation: CASSLRGGHAYEQYF. The rearrangement joins TRBV28 to TRBJ2-7, with TRBD2 as a possible D gene (6 bases). Germline CDR1 and CDR2: MDHEN and SYDVKM. Trimming stripped 3 bases from V and 2 bases from J, with 14 bases between. CDR3 size: 15 residues. Using reference TRBV28 and TRBJ2-7 for the parts outside the CDR3, the full variable domain is DVKVTQSSRYLVKRTGEKVFLECVQDMDHENMFWYRQDPGLGLRLIYFSYDVKMKEKGDIPEGYSVSREKKERFSLILESASTNQTSMYLCASSLRGGHAYEQYFGPGTRLTVT.

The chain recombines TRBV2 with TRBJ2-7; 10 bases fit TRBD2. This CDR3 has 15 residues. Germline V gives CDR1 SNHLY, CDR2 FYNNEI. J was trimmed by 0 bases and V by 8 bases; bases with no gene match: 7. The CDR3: CASQTSGAYSYEQYF. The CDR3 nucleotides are TGTGCCAGCCAAACTAGCGGGGCCTACTCCTACGAGCAGTACTTC.

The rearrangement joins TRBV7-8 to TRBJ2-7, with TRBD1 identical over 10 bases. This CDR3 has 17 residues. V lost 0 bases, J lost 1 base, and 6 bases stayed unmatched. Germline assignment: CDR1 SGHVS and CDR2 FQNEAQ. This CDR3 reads CASSLAGTGVISYEQYF. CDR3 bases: TGTGCCAGCAGCTTAGCGGGGACAGGGGTAATATCCTACGAGCAGTACTTC.

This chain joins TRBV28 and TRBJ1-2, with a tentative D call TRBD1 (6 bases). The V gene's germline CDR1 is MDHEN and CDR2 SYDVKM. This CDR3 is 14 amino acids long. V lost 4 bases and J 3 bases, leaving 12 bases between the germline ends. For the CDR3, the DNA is TGTGCCAGCAGTTCCGGGGGCTCGTACTATGGCTACACCTTC. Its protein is CASSSGGSYYGYTF.

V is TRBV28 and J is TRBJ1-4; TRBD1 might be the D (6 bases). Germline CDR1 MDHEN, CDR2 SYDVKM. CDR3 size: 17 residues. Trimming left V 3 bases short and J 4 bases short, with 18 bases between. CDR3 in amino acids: CASSFLRFRGGNEKLFF. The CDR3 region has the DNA TGTGCCAGCAGTTTTCTCCGATTCAGGGGAGGTAATGAAAAACTGTTTTTT.

Here the CDR3 reads CASSRGGAAGVEKLFF. The CDR3 DNA is TGCGCCAGCAGCCGTGGTGGGGCTGCTGGGGTTGAAAAACTGTTTTTT. The chain joins TRBV4-1 to TRBJ1-4; TRBD1 is a possible D gene (5 bases). Germline V gives CDR1 MGHRA, CDR2 YSYEKL. The ends were cut back, 4 bases at V and 7 bases at J, with 19 bases in the middle. The CDR3 is made up of 16 amino acids.

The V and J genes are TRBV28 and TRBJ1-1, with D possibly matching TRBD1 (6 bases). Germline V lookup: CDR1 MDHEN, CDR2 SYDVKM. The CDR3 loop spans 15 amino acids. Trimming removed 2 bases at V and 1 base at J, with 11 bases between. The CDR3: CASSLRLTGNTEAFF. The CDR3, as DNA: TGTGCCAGCAGTTTACGCCTGACAGGGAACACTGAAGCTTTCTTT. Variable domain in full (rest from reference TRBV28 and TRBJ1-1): DVKVTQSSRYLVKRTGEKVFLECVQDMDHENMFWYRQDPGLGLRLIYFSYDVKMKEKGDIPEGYSVSREKKERFSLILESASTNQTSMYLCASSLRLTGNTEAFFGQGTRLTVV.

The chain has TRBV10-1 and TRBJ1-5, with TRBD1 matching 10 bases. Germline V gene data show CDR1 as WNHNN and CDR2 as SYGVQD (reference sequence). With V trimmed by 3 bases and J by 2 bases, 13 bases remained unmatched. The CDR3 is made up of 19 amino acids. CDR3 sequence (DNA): TGCGCCAGCAGTGACCCCGGGACAGGGGATTTAGTTTGCAATCAGCCCCAGCATTTT. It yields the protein CASSDPGTGDLVCNQPQHF.

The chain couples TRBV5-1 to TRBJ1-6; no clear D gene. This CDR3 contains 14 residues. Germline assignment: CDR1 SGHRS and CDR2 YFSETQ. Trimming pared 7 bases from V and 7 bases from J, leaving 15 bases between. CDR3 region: CASGLDPGNSPLHF. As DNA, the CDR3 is TGCGCCAGCGGGCTCGACCCGGGGAATTCACCCCTCCACTTT.

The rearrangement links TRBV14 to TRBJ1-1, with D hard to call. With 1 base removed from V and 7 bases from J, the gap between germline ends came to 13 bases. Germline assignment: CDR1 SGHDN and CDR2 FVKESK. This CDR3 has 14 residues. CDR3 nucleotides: TGTGCCAGCAGCCAAGTAGCCCAGACCAATGAAGCTTTCTTT. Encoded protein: CASSQVAQTNEAFF.

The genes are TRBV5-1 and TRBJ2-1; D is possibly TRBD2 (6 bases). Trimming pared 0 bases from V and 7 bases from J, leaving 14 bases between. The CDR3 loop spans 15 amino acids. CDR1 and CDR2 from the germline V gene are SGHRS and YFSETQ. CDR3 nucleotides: TGCGCCAGCAGCTTGGCCGGCGGGACCGGGAATGAGCAGTTCTTC. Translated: CASSLAGGTGNEQFF.

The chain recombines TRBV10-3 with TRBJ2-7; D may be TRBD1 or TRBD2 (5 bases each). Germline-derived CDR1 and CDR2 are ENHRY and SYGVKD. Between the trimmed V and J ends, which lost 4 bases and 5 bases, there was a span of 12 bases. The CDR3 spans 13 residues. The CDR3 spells CAISASGTHEQYF. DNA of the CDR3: TGTGCCATCAGTGCTTCCGGGACCCACGAGCAGTACTTC.

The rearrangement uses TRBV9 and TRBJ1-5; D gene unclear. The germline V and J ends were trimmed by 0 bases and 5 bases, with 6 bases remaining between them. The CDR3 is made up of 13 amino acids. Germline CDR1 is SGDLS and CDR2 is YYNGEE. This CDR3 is CASSVAGYQPQHF. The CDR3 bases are TGTGCCAGCAGCGTAGCCGGATATCAGCCCCAGCATTTT. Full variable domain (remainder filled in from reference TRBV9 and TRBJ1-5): DSGVTQTPKHLITATGQRVTLRCSPRSGDLSVYWYQQSLDQGLQFLIQYYNGEERAKGNILERFSAQQFPDLHSELNLSSLELGDSALYFCASSVAGYQPQHFGDGTRLSIL.

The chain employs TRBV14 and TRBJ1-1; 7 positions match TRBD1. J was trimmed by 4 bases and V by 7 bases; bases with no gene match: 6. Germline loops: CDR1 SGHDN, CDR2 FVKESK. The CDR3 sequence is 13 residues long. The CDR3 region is CASTPTGSTEAFF. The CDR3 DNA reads TGTGCCAGCACCCCGACAGGGAGCACTGAAGCTTTCTTT.

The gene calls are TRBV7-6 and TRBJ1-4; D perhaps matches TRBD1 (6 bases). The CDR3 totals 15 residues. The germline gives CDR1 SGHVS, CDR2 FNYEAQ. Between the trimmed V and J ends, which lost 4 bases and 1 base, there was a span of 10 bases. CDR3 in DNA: TGTGCCAGCAGCTCCCAGGGGAGAACTAATGAAAAACTGTTTTTT. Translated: CASSSQGRTNEKLFF.

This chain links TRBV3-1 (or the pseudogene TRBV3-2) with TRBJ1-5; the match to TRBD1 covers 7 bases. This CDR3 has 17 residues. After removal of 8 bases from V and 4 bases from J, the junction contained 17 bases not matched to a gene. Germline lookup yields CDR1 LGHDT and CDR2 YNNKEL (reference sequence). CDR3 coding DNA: TGTGCCAGCTTTGTAGGTCTGAACAGGGGTAGAAATCAGCCCCAGCATTTT. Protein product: CASFVGLNRGRNQPQHF.

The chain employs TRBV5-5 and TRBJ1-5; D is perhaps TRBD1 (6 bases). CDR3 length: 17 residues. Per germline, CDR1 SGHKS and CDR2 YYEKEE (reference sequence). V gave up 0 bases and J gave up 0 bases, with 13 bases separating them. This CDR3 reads CASSLVVRGGSNQPQHF. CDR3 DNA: TGTGCCAGCAGCTTGGTAGTGAGAGGGGGTAGCAATCAGCCCCAGCATTTT.

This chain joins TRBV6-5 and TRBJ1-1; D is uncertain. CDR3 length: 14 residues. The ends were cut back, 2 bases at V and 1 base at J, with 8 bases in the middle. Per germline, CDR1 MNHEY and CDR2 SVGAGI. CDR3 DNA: TGTGCCAGCAGTTACAGTAGGAGGAACACTGAAGCTTTCTTT. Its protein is CASSYSRRNTEAFF.

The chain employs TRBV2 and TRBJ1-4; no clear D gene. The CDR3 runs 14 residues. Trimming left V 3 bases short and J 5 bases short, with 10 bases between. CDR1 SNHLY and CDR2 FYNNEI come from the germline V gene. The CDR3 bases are TGTGCCAGCAGTGAGTCCAGCCAGAATGAAAAACTGTTTTTT. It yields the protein CASSESSQNEKLFF.